The TCR beta chain under discussion was sequenced for a study of tumor and adjacent non-tumor tissue in lung cancer. Three rounds of nested PCR, following a modified ARM-PCR protocol, produced the TCRbeta library. TCRdb reprocessed the multiplex PCR reads via MiXCR and lists one record per CDR3 protein. The sample yields roughly 70,000 distinct CDR3 sequences, around three quarters seen once. With 8 bases clipped from V and 5 bases from J, the junction kept 12 bases outside the gene matches. Germline-derived CDR1 and CDR2 are DFQATT and SNEGSKA (reference sequence). The CDR3 consists of 15 residues. This sample's RNA came from whole unsorted tissue. This clonotype was counted between two and nine times. A single base separates this from a much larger clone, so it may be a read error.

Sequencing was carried out using lung tumor tissue. This clonotype was sampled from a man in his 60s with non-small cell lung cancer. The chain links TRBV20-1 to TRBJ2-5, with 12 bases fitting TRBD2. In nucleotides, the CDR3 is TGCAGTACTTCCTCCGTACTAGCGGGAGGCGAGACCCAGTACTTC. Residues: CSTSSVLAGGETQYF.